This T cell receptor (beta chain) was sequenced during a study of cytomegalovirus exposure and HLA in healthy donors (dated by TCRdb to the late 2010s). Regarding the research as a whole: An earlier analysis of some 620 of the donors reported about 260 Gb of sequence data and around 120 million unique TCR beta sequences obtained from around 190 million T cells. Among roughly 370 genotyped donors of the cohort, an average of approximately 240,000 unique TCR beta nucleotide sequences were sequenced per donor, roughly 20% of them non-productive. In the later analysis, no new phenotypic data were used to find candidate immune exposures; instead, reliance was placed on TCR beta sequences and their occurrence across donors. Both class I and class II loci were covered by HLA typing, at four-digit resolution. The T cell repertoires of under 750 subjects were profiled by immunosequencing and related to cytomegalovirus serostatus. To predict cytomegalovirus infection status, the study brought together high-throughput TCR immunosequencing, statistical association of individual TCRs with disease status, and machine learning. Donor age, sex, ethnicity and CMV serostatus were collected together with the repertoire data. An earlier analysis of about 600 of the donors used high-throughput TCR beta sequencing to judge whether each TCR beta V gene segment behaved as functional or pseudogenic. In addition to the first cohort of 666 subjects, a separate validation cohort of about 120 different subjects was used. In a later genetic analysis, genome-wide SNP genotypes for about 65% of the roughly 700 donors were used, and that subset was treated as a discovery cohort. About 300 gigabases of sequencing data and approximately 85 million unique TCR sequences were included in an early release covering 550 to 800 HLA-typed donors. The study aimed to test whether signatures of past pathogen exposure could be identified by cataloging public T cell receptors. A later analysis re-analyzed previously published TCR beta repertoires from approximately 700 donors and added high-resolution HLA genotyping to study TCR occurrence patterns. Every discovery cohort repertoire had been produced on one sequencing platform. Of the roughly 400 genotyped donors, roughly 76% were placed in the genetic ancestry cluster associated with self-reported Caucasian donors. Typing coverage differed by locus: A, B, C, DRB1 and DQB1 were typed in about 620-630 donors, DQA1 in about 560, DPA1 in 600 to 610, and DPB1 in approximately 450. Four to six DR-DQ haplotypes were handled as single units for association and clustering, since linkage in the cohort was strong.

In total, roughly 670 healthy bone marrow donors made up the cohort. Cohort members were all nominally healthy when sampled, although unrecorded immune exposures were likely present. The donor was CMV seronegative and was included in the group of several hundred seronegative cohort members. A peripheral blood sample was collected from each donor, and TCR beta sequencing was performed on peripheral blood mononuclear cells. Genomic DNA extraction from the blood cell samples was performed with the Qiagen DNeasy Blood Extraction Kit. To prepare the library, the immunoSEQ multiplex PCR assay was applied. The multiplex PCR relied on a mix of 60 forward primers for TCR Vbeta segments and 13 reverse primers for TCR Jbeta segments. Amplification of the CDR3 region of rearranged TCR beta genes was performed with a multiplex PCR assay on genomic DNA. The amplified TCR beta libraries were sequenced on the Illumina HiSeq System as 87-base-pair reads. The source study handled its data this way. A later analysis tallied roughly 78 million unique TCR beta chains across the 640 or so repertoires, and some 10 million of those chains were shared by two or more donors. A nearest-neighbor algorithm error-corrected the raw reads and collapsed the reads into unique sequences, merging closely related sequences to remove PCR and sequencing errors. CDR3 sequences were aligned to IMGT reference sequences to assign V, D and J gene segments. For a sequence to be retained, a match of at least six nucleotides was required to both a V gene segment and a J gene segment. A rearrangement counted as productive if the CDR3 had no stop codons and remained in frame with V and J, and every other rearrangement counted as non-productive. CDR3 was defined according to IMGT convention as the region running from the second conserved V-encoded cysteine to the conserved J-encoded phenylalanine. The earlier analysis of 500 to 650 of the donors excluded any sequence lacking an unambiguous match to a single V gene segment. An earlier analysis of a few hundred of the donors classified V segments as functional when productive rearrangements were above 56.7% and as segregating when the standard deviation between donors was above 5%. A statistical classification framework was built to diagnose cytomegalovirus status from the catalog of TCR beta chain sequences. In a later analysis, V and J genes were assigned by comparing TCR nucleotide sequences against IMGT/GENE-DB human TR gene sequences. The TCRdist pipeline was used in a later analysis to assign CDR3 sequences and most-parsimonious VDJ recombination scenarios. In a later analysis, each TCR beta chain was defined by its CDR3 amino acid sequence together with its V-gene family, and reads without a unique V-gene family were excluded. To address suspected cross-contamination and a sequencing artifact, a later analysis removed under 600 highly shared, low-generation-probability nucleotide sequences. In a later analysis, a clonal expansion index for each public chain was calculated from normalized within-repertoire ranks of inferred template counts. Generation probabilities in a later analysis came from a VDJ recombination model fitted to out-of-frame rearrangements, and those results were checked against IGoR. In a later analysis, hypergeometric tests were used to score TCR-TCR, TCR-HLA and TCR-CMV co-occurrence, with a repertoire-size bias correction applied to TCR pairs. In a later analysis, false discovery rates were estimated by permuting HLA or CMV assignments 20 times. A later analysis grouped co-occurring TCRs with DBSCAN, adding TCRdist sequence similarity when clustering within HLA-allele-positive subsets. Co-occurrence clustering excluded repertoires with fewer than 30,000 or more than 120,000 public chains, plus five with anomalous nucleotide sharing. In TCRdb, the immuneACCESS table is reduced to in-frame sequences with V and J assigned. These tables do not hold every clone; where another copy was compared, an unresolved V gene accounts for under half, and the others remain unexplained. V and J calls and clone size come straight from that table; D and trimming were deduced from the DNA. This sample comprises 110,000 to 150,000 clones, 80% of them detected only once. In total, the top ten clones hold roughly 4.7% of the sample.

Broad study findings and their caveats: Because HLA typing was missing for some donors at each locus, association tests included only the typed subset. Over 15 rarely observed V segments, including chromosome 9 orphons, were excluded from the earlier analysis of approximately 500 of the donors because counts were too low. This cohort had only TCR beta chains sequenced, and the lack of alpha or paired-chain data limited which features could be detected. In an earlier analysis of fewer than 750 of the donors, most TCR beta V segments were observed in productive rearrangements about 87% or about 30% of the time, broadly matching IMGT annotations. In both the original and validation cohorts, the classifier was reported to diagnose cytomegalovirus status with high specificity and sensitivity. A further reported finding was that TCR beta sequences accurately predicted the HLA-A and HLA-B alleles for most subjects in the first cohort. Assigning TCR associations to individual alleles was difficult when HLA alleles, especially DR and DQ, strongly co-occurred. Linkage disequilibrium might explain the correlated functional status among segregating V segments, but an unknown experimental factor could not be excluded. Specific HLA alleles were associated with 16,951 TCR beta sequences at a false discovery rate of 0.05 in a later analysis. Because the 87-base-pair reads could not distinguish some IMGT-functional V segments, including TRBV6-2 and TRBV6-3, those segments were excluded. A later analysis reported that several top co-occurrence clusters appeared linked to parvovirus B19, influenza, CMV and Epstein-Barr virus. Sequencing depth was assumed to be roughly uniform across donors in the presence/absence analyses, though that assumption may not hold. In vitro tests confirmed that a few of the cytomegalovirus-associated TCR beta chains recognize cytomegalovirus antigens. According to a later analysis, most CMV-associated TCR beta chains appeared to be HLA-restricted, and the HLA associations seemed to be driven largely by CMV exposure. The sequencing pipeline was judged likely to have produced a cluster of highly shared sequence variants as a technical artifact. The authors suggested that the approach could potentially be extended to other disease states and immunological phenotypes. The study gave a list of about 170 TCR beta chains associated with cytomegalovirus. In a later analysis, HLA-associated TCR beta chains were found to be more clonally expanded and to have lower generation probabilities than equally common non-associated chains. In a later genetic analysis, a missense DCLRE1C variant was associated with V-gene and J-gene trimming of TCR beta chains, and the association was replicated in an independent cohort. Across donors, most TCR sequences were observed very rarely, whereas some public TCRs were present in many individuals. In a later analysis, TCR association rates were found to vary across HLA loci, with the most associated TCRs seen for DRB1 alleles and the fewest for HLA-C alleles. A later genetic analysis reported fewer N-insertions in productive TCRs among donors in an Asian-associated ancestry cluster than the roughly 650-donor mean. Immune exposure information for the cohort was limited to CMV serostatus.

V lost 3 bases and J lost 3 bases, and the count of bases not matched to a germline gene is 2. From cysteine to phenylalanine, the CDR3 is 14 amino acids long. Of the read, only the CDR3 DNA is kept; its 42 bases are in frame from base 1. Via the germline V gene (reference sequence), CDR1 is MNHEY and CDR2 SMNVEV. In the case of this clone: The antigen it recognizes is unknown. The record has no base qualities; no much larger clone is one base away.

Sequencing used PBMCs. The receptor chain draws on TRBV27 and TRBJ2-7; 10 of the junction bases match TRBD1. This sequence originates from a man between 35 and 55 years old in good health and CMV-seronegative. The sequenced DNA: TGTGCCAGCAGTTTGACAGGGGGCTTCTACGAGCAGTACTTC. Protein translation: CASSLTGGFYEQYF.